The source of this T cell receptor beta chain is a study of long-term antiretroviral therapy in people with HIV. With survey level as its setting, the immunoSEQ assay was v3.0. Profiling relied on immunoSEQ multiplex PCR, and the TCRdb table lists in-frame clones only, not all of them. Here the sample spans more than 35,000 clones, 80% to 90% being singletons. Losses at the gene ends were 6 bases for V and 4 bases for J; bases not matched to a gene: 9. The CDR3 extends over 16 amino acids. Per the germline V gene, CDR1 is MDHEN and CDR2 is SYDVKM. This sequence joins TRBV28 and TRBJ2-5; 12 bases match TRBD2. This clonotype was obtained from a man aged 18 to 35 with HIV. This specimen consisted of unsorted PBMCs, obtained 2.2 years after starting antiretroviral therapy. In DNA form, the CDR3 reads TGTGCCAGCAGCCCCCCTAGCGGGAGGGCCCTAGAGACCCAGTACTTC. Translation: CASSPPSGRALETQYF.